A single sample gave rise to the 2 T cell receptor beta chains below, sequenced in a study of blood T cell repertoires in COVID-19. Libraries were prepared by immunoSEQ multiplex PCR; TCRdb keeps only in-frame clonotypes and omits some of them. There are some 41,000 clones in the sample; roughly nine tenths occur only once, and about 14% lies in the top ten. Sequenced material: peripheral blood. Receptor source: a man aged 70-80 years with active COVID-19.

The chain recombines TRBV11-3 with TRBJ1-5, with no clear D. This CDR3 has 19 residues. Deletions cut 1 base from V and 0 bases from J, with 19 bases between. Germline V gives CDR1 SGHNT, CDR2 YENEEA. The CDR3 is CASSLGVRGIGYSNQPQHF. The CDR3 region has the DNA TGTGCCAGCAGCTTAGGGGTCCGAGGGATCGGGTATAGCAATCAGCCCCAGCATTTT.

The gene calls are TRBV15 and TRBJ2-1; D unresolved. Germline loops: CDR1 LNHNV, CDR2 YYDKDF (reference sequence). The V and J ends lost 8 bases and 8 bases respectively, with 16 bases between them. The CDR3 is 13 residues long. In nucleotides, the CDR3 is TGTGCCACCCAAGCACGTGGTTTTGATGAGCAGTTCTTC. Its protein product is CATQARGFDEQFF. Full variable domain (missing parts from reference TRBV15 and TRBJ2-1): DAMVIQNPRYQVTQFGKPVTLSCSQTLNHNVMYWYQQKSSQAPKLLFHYYDKDFNNEADTPDNFQSRRPNTSFCFLDIRSPGLGDTAMYLCATQARGFDEQFFGPGTRLTVL.